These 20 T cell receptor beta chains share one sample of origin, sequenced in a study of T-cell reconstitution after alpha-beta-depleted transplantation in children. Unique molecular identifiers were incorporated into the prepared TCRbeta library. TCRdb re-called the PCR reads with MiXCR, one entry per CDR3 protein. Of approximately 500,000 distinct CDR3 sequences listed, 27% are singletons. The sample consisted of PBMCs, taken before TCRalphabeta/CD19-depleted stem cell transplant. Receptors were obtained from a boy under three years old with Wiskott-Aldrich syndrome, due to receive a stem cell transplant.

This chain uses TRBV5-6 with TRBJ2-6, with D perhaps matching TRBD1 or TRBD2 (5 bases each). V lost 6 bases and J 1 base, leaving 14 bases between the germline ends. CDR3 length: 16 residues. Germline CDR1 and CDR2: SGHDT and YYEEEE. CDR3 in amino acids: CASTGTWGSGANVLTF. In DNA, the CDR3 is TGTGCCAGCACCGGGACGTGGGGATCTGGGGCCAACGTCCTGACTTTC.

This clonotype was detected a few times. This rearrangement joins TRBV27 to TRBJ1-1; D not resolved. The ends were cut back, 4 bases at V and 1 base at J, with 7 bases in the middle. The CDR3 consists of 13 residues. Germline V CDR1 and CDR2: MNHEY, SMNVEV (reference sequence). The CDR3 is CASSSPRNTEAFF. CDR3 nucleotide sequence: TGTGCCAGCAGTTCTCCTAGGAACACTGAAGCTTTCTTT.

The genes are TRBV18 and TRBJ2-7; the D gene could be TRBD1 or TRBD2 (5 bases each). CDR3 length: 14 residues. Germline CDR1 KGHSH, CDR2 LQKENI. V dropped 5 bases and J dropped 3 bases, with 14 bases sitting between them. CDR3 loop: CASSSPGTLYEQYF. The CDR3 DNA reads TGTGCCAGCTCAAGCCCAGGGACCCTCTACGAGCAGTACTTC.

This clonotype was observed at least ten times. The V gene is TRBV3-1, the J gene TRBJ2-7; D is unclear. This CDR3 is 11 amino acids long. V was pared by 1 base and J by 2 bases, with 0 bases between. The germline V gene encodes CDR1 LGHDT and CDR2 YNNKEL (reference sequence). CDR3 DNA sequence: TGTGCCAGCAGCCAAGCCTACGAGCAGTACTTC. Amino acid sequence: CASSQAYEQYF.

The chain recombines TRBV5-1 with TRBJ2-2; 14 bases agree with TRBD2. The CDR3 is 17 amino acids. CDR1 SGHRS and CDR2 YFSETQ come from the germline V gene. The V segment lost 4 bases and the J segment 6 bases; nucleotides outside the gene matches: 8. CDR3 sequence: CASSSLGLAGAPGELFF. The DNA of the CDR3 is TGCGCCAGCAGCAGCTTGGGACTAGCGGGAGCTCCCGGGGAGCTGTTTTTT. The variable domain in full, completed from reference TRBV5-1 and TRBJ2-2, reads KAGVTQTPRYLIKTRGQQVTLSCSPISGHRSVSWYQQTPGQGLQFLFEYFSETQRNKGNFPGRFSGRQFSNSRSEMNVSTLELGDSALYLCASSSLGLAGAPGELFFGEGSRLTVL.

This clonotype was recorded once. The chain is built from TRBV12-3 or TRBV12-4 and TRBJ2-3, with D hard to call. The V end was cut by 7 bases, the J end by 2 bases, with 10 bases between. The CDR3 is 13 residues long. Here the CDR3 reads CASTTGNTDTQYF. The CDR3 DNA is TGTGCCAGCACTACTGGGAACACAGATACGCAGTATTTT.

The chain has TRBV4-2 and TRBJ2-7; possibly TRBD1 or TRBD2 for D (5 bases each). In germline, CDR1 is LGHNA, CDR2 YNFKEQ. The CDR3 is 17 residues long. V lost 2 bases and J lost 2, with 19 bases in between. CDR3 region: CASSQRAKGPGTYEQYF. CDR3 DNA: TGTGCCAGCAGCCAAAGGGCGAAGGGACCGGGGACCTACGAGCAGTACTTC.

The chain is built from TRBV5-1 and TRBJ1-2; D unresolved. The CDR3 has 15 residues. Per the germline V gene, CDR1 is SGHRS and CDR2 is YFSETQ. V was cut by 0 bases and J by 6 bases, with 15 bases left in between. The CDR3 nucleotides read TGCGCCAGCAGCTTGGCCCGGGGAGGACCGGATGGCTACACCTTC. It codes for CASSLARGGPDGYTF.

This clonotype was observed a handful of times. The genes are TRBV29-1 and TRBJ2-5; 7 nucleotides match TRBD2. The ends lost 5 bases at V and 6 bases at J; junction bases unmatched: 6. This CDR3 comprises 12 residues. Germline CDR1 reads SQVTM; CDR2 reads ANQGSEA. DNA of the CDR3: TGCAGCGTTACCTGGACTAGAAAGACCCAGTACTTC. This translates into CSVTWTRKTQYF.

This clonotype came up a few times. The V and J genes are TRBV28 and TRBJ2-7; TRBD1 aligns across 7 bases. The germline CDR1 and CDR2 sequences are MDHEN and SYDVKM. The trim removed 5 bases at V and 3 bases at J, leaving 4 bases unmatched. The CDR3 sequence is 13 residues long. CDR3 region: CASSGTERYEQYF. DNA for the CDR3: TGTGCCAGCAGTGGGACAGAGCGCTACGAGCAGTACTTC.

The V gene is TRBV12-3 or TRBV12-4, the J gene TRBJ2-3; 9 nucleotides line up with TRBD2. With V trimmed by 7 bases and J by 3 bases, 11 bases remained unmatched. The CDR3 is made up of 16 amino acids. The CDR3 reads CASTLPGLAGTDTQYF. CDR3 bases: TGTGCCAGCACCCTGCCCGGGCTAGCGGGAACAGATACGCAGTATTTT.

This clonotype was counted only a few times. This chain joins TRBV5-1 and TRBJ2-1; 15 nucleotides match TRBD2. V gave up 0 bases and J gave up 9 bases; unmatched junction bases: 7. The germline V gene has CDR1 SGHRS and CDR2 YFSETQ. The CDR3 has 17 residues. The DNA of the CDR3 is TGCGCCAGCAGCTTGGCAGGACTAGCGGGAGGGCCGGGTGAGCAGTTCTTC. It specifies CASSLAGLAGGPGEQFF.

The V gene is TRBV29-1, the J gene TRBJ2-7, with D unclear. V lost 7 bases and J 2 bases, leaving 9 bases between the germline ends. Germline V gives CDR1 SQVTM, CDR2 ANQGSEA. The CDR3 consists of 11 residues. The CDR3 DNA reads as TGCAGCGGTCTAAACACCTACGAGCAGTACTTC. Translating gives CSGLNTYEQYF.

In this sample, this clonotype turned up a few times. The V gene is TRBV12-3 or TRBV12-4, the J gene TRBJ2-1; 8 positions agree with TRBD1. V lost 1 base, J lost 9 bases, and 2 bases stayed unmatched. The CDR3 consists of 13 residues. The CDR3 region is CASSLGQGIEQFF. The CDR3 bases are TGTGCCAGCAGTTTAGGACAGGGGATTGAGCAGTTCTTC.

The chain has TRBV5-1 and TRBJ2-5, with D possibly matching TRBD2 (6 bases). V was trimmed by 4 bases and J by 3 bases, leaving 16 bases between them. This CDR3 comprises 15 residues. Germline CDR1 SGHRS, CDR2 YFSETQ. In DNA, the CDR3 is TGCGCCAGCAGCCACGGGACTGCGTTCGAAGAGACCCAGTACTTC. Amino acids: CASSHGTAFEETQYF.

The DNA for the CDR3 is TGTGCCAGCAGCGTAGGCCTGATGGGCTACGAGCAGTACTTC. Translating gives CASSVGLMGYEQYF. V usage is TRBV9 and J usage is TRBJ2-7; no reliable D call. V shed 0 bases and J shed 3 bases, with 10 bases lying between them. This CDR3 has 14 residues. CDR1 is SGDLS and CDR2 is YYNGEE in the germline V gene.

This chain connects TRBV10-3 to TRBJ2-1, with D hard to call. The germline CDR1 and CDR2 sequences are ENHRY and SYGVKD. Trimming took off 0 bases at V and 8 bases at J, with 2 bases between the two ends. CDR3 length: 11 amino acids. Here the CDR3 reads CAISESHEQFF. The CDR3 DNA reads TGTGCCATCAGTGAGTCACATGAGCAGTTCTTC.

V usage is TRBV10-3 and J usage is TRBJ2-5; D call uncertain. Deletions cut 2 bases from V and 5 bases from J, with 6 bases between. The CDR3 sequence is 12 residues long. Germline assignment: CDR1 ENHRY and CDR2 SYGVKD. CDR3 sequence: CAISERVETQYF. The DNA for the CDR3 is TGTGCCATCAGTGAGAGGGTTGAGACCCAGTACTTC.

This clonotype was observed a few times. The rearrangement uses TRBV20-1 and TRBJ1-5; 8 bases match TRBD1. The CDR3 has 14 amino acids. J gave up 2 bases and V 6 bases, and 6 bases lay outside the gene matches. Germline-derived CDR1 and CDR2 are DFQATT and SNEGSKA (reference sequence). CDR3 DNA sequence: TGCAGTGCGGCAGGGGGCGGCGGCAATCAGCCCCAGCATTTT. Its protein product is CSAAGGGGNQPQHF.

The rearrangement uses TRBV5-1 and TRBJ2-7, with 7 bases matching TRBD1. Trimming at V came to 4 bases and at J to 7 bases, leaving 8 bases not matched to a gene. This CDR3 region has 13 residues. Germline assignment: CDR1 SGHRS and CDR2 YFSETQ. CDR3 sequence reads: CASSLRDSWEQYF. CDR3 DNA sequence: TGCGCCAGCAGCCTACGGGACAGCTGGGAGCAGTACTTC.